The T cell receptor beta chain described here comes from a study of T cell responses to AZD1222 COVID-19 vaccine. Findings of the study overall: Variant regions that are unmutated are reportedly the target of nearly half of spike-specific TCRs. Repertoire collection took place solely once the T cell response had peaked. Only a handful of AZD1222 recipients, several in all, had baseline seropositivity.

As concerns this clone: Its antigen is unknown.

Trimming removed 9 bases from V and 0 bases from J, with 14 bases in between. CDR1 MRHNA and CDR2 SNTAGT come from the germline V gene. The length of the CDR3 is 14 residues. Only in-frame clones appear in the TCRdb table, and some are missing; sequencing was by immunoSEQ multiplex PCR. The data hold 120,000 to 150,000 clones, with more than 85% observed a single time. The V call is TRBV6-4, the J call TRBJ1-1; D is uncertain. This TCR was recovered from an adult in good health. Sequenced here: peripheral blood, sampled on day 0 of AZD1222 vaccination. In DNA, the CDR3 is TGTGCCAGTCAAGTTGGGAAGGTGAACACTGAAGCTTTCTTT. Amino acids: CASQVGKVNTEAFF.